One sample yielded the 9 T cell receptor beta chains listed below, sequenced in a study of regulatory T cells in long-lasting Graves disease (dated by TCRdb to the early 2020s). To prepare the library, multiplex PCR was applied. The reads were generated on an Illumina HiSeq 4000. CDR3 regions were amplified by Arm-PCR with iRepertoire HTBI primers to construct TCR beta libraries. The public reads were quality trimmed at Q25 with fastp and then assembled into clones with MiXCR by TCRdb, keeping productive beta chains. Every entry covers one CDR3 protein and lists the most common genes and DNA from its rows. The sample table lists 300,000 to 400,000 distinct CDR3 sequences, 16% of them with a count of one. The ten biggest clones cover roughly 29% of the sample. The time point label here, explained by the study, means: newly diagnosed GD, antithyroid drugs for less than 3 months. For both TCR sequencing and RNA sequencing, RNA was extracted from PBMCs in TRIzol.

The same specimen was also included in a second study, on T cells in Graves' hyperthyroidism and ophthalmopathy.

The sequencing here drew on peripheral blood mononuclear cells (PBMCs), taken at new diagnosis, from a patient treated with antithyroid drugs. The receptors derive from a man between 35 and 55 years old with Graves disease. Donor details come from another sample of the same person, matched by shared clones.

A few counts support this clonotype. The V call is TRBV19, the J call TRBJ2-5; either TRBD1 or TRBD2 may supply D (5 bases each). The CDR3 consists of 14 residues. V gave up 7 bases and J gave up 5 bases, with 17 bases separating them. CDR1 is LNHDA, CDR2 SQIVND, per germline (reference sequence). The CDR3 loop reads CASTPTGGWETQYF. Written as DNA, the CDR3 is TGTGCCAGTACCCCCACTGGGGGATGGGAGACCCAGTACTTC.

This clonotype was seen repeatedly, ten times or more. V usage is TRBV11-3 and J usage is TRBJ1-6; tentative D call: TRBD1 (6 bases). The CDR3 sequence is 16 residues long. Trimming pared 1 base from V and 7 bases from J, leaving 14 bases between. The germline V gene encodes CDR1 SGHNT and CDR2 YENEEA. The DNA of the CDR3 is TGTGCCAGCAGCTTAGTCCCTCAGGGGAGGAATTCACCCCTCCACTTT. Amino acids: CASSLVPQGRNSPLHF.

This clonotype appeared many times. The J gene is TRBJ1-2, the V gene TRBV10-3, with a possible D match to TRBD1 (5 bases). The CDR3 has 15 residues. Trimming pared 0 bases from V and 3 bases from J, leaving 11 bases between. Germline-derived CDR1 and CDR2 are ENHRY and SYGVKD. This CDR3 reads CAISESIRGDYGYTF. CDR3 nucleotides: TGTGCCATCAGTGAGTCGATTCGAGGGGACTATGGCTACACCTTC.

The rearrangement joins TRBV12-3 or TRBV12-4 to TRBJ2-7; 9 bases are a match to TRBD1. With V trimmed by 6 bases and J by 5 bases, 14 bases remained unmatched. The CDR3 is made up of 16 amino acids. The CDR3 bases are TGTGCCAGCAGCAGATCCCCGGGACAGGGTCCCCACGAGCAGTACTTC. Protein product: CASSRSPGQGPHEQYF.

This clonotype was counted at least ten times. This chain connects TRBV27 to TRBJ2-7; 8 bases match TRBD1. CDR1 and CDR2 from the germline V gene are MNHEY and SMNVEV (reference sequence). This CDR3 spans 18 amino acids. V shed 3 bases, J shed 3 bases, and the junction held 16 bases outside the gene matches. CDR3 loop: CASSFLGQGGQGYYEQYF. CDR3 coding DNA: TGTGCCAGCAGTTTTCTCGGACAGGGCGGTCAGGGCTACTACGAGCAGTACTTC.

In this sample, this clonotype turned up many times. The chain links TRBV18 to TRBJ2-1; D is unresolved. V was cut by 4 bases and J by 7 bases, with 14 bases left in between. Looked up from germline, CDR1 is KGHSH and CDR2 is LQKENI. This CDR3 has 14 residues. CDR3: CASSQVTGTNEQFF. As DNA, the CDR3 is TGTGCCAGCTCACAAGTTACGGGTACGAATGAGCAGTTCTTC.

In regard to this clonotype: This likely traces to a read error, being one base from a far larger clone. The V and J genes are TRBV10-3 and TRBJ2-7; no clear D. Germline V gene data show CDR1 as ENHRY and CDR2 as SYGVKD. V was cut by 6 bases and J by 5 bases, with 11 bases left in between. CDR3 length: 12 amino acids. CDR3 region: CAISPDDHEQYF. As DNA, the CDR3 is TGTGCCATCAGCCCCGACGACCACGAGCAGTACTTC.

This clonotype was observed many times. V and J are TRBV5-1 and TRBJ2-7; D unclear. Germline CDR1 SGHRS, CDR2 YFSETQ. The V and J ends lost 3 bases and 2 bases respectively, with 21 bases between them. This CDR3 has 17 amino acids. CDR3 sequence: CASSSSRGRMEPYEQYF. CDR3 nucleotide sequence: TGCGCCAGCAGCTCGAGCAGAGGACGGATGGAACCCTACGAGCAGTACTTC.

This clonotype was found many times. V gene TRBV11-1 combines with J gene TRBJ2-5, with 10 bases lining up with TRBD2. V was pared by 5 bases and J by 5 bases, with 5 bases of the junction left unmatched. From germline, CDR1 is SGHAT and CDR2 FQDESV (reference sequence). This CDR3 has 14 amino acids. The CDR3 spells CASSQTSGRETQYF. DNA for the CDR3: TGTGCCAGCAGCCAGACTAGCGGGCGTGAGACCCAGTACTTC.